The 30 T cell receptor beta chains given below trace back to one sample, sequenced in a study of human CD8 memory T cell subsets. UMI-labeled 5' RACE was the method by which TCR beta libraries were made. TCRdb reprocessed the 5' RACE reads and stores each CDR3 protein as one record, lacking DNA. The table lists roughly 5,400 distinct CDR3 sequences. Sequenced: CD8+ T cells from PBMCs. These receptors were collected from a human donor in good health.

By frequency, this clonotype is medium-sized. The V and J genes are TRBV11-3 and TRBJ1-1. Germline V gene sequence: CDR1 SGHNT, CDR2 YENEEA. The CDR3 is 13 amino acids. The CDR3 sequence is CASSLESSTEAFF. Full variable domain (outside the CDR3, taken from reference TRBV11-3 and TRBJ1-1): EAGVVQSPRYKIIEKKQPVAFWCNPISGHNTLYWYLQNLGQGPELLIRYENEEAVDDSQLPKDRFSAERLKGVDSTLKIQPAELGDSAVYLCASSLESSTEAFFGQGTRLTVV.

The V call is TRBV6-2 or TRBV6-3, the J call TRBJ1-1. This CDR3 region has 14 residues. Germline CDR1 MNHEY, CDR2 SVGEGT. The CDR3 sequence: CASSLAAMNTEAFF.

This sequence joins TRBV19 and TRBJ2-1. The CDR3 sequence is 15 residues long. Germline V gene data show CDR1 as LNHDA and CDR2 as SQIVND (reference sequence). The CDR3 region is CASSVVASSYNEQFF.

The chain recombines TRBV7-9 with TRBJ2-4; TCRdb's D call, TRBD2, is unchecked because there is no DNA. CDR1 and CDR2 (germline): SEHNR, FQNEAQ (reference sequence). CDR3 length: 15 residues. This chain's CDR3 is CASSLSSGRGNIQYF.

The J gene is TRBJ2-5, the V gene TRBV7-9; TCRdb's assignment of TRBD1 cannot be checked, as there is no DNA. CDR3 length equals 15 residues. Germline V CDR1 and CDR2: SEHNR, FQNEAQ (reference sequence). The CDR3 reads CASSPLRTGEETQYF.

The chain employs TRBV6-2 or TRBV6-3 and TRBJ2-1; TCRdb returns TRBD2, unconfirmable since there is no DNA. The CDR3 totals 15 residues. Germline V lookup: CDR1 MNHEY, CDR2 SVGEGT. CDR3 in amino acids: CASSLAREAHSEQFF.

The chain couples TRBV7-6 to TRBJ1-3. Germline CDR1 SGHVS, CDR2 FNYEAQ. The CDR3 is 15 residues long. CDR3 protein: CASSLASGFGNTIYF.

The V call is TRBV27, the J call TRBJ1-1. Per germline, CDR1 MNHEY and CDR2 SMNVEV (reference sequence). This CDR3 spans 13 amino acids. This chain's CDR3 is CASNNRANTEAFF.

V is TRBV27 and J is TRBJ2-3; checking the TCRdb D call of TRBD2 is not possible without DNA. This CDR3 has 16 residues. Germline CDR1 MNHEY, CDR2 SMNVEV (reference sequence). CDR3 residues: CASSLLAGGYTDTQYF.

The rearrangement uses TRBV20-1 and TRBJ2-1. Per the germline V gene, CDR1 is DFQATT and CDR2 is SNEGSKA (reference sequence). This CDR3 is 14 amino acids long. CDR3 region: CSASEPDSYNEQFF.

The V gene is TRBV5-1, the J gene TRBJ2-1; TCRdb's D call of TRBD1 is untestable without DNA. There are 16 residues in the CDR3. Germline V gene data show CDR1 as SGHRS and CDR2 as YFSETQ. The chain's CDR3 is CASSPGTGFSYNEQFF.

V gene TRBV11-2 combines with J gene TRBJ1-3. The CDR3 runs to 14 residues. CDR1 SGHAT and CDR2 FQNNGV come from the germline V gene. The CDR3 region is CASSPLSSGNTIYF.

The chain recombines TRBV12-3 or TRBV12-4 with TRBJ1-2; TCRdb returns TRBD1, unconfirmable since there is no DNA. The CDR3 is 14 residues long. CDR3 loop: CASSLGARADGYTF.

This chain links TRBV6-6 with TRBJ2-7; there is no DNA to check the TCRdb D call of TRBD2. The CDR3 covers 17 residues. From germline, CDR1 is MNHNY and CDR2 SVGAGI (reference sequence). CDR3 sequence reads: CASSGSFLGLAGYEQYF.

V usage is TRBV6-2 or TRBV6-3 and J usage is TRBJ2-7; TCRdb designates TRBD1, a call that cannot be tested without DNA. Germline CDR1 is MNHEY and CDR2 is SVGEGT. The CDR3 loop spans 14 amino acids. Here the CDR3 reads CASSYWGEPYEQYF.

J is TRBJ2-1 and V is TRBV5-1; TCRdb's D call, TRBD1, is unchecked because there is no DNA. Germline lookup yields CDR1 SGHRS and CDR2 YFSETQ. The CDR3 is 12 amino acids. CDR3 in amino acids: CASSWTENEQFF.

CDR3 sequence: CASSWDRATEAFF. This chain uses TRBV3-1 with TRBJ1-1; as DNA is missing, the TRBD1 call by TCRdb cannot be tested. Germline CDR1 reads LGHDT; CDR2 reads YNNKEL (reference sequence). The CDR3 totals 13 residues.

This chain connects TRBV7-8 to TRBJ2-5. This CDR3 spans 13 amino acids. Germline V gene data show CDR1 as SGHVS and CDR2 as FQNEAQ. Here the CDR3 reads CASNRDFQETQYF.

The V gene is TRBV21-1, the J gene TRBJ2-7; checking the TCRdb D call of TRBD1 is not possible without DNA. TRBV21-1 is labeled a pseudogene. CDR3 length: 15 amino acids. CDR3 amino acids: CASSKRPGGAYEQYF.

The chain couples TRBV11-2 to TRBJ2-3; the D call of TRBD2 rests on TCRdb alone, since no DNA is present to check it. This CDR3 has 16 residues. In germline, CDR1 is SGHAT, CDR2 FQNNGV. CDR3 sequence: CASSSFSGARTDTQYF.

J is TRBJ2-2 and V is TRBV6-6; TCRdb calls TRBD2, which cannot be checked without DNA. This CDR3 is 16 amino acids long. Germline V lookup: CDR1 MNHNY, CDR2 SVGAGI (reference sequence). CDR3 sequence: CASSSRSGGNTGELFF.

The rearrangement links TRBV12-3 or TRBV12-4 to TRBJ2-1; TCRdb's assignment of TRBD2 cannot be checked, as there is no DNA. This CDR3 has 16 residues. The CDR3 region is CASSPSGTRVYNEQFF.

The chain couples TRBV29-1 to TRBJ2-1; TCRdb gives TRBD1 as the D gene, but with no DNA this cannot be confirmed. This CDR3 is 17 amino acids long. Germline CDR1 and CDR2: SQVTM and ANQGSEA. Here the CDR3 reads CSVDRAGDINFYNEQFF.

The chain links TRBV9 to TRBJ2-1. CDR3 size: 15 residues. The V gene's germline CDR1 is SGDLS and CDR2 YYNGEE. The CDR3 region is CASSPTPSSYNEQFF.

CDR3 loop: CATSSYQDREVYGYTF. The chain combines TRBV15 with TRBJ1-2; the TCRdb D gene call, TRBD1, has no DNA to confirm it. Germline assignment: CDR1 LNHNV and CDR2 YYDKDF (reference sequence). The CDR3 consists of 16 residues. Full variable domain (missing parts from reference TRBV15 and TRBJ1-2): DAMVIQNPRYQVTQFGKPVTLSCSQTLNHNVMYWYQQKSSQAPKLLFHYYDKDFNNEADTPDNFQSRRPNTSFCFLDIRSPGLGDTAMYLCATSSYQDREVYGYTFGSGTRLTVV.

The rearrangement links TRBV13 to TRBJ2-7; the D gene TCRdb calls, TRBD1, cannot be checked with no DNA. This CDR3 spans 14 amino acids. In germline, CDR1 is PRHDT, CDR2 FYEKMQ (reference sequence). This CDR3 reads CASSLEQGGYEQYF.

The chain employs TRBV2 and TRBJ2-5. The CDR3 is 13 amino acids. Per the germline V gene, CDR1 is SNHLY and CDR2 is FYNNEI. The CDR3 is CASSDWSRETQYF.

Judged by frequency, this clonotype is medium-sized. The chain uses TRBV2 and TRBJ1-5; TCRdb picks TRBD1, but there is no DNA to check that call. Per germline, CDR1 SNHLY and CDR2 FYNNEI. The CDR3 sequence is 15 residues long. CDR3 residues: CASRSRGGGFWPQHF.

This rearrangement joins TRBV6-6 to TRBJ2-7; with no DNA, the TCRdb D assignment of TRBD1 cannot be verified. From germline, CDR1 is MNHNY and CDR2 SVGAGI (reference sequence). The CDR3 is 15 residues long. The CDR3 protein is CASSYFRASSYEQYF.

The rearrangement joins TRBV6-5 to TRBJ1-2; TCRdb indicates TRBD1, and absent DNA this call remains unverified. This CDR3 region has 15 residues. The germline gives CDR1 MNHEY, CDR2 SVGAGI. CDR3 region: CASSVTGRFDYGYTF.